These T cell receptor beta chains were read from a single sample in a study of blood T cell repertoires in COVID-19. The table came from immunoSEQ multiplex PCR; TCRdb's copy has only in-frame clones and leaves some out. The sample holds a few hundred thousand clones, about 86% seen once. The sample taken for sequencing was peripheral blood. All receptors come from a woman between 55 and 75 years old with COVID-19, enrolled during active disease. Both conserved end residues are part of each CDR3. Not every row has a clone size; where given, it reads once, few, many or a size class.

CASSPQGGNTEAFF	TRBV5-1	NA	TRBJ1-1
CATSSDRGRGNNQPQHF	TRBV15	NA	TRBJ1-5
CASIPTGALYGYTF	TRBV5-6	NA	TRBJ1-2
CASSIGEPGSYEQYF	TRBV19	NA	TRBJ2-7
CASSHPRGWNYGYTF	TRBV19	NA	TRBJ1-2
CASSVGQGAFTEAFF	TRBV9	once	TRBJ1-1
CASSLAVRTSTYEQYF	TRBV7-9	NA	TRBJ2-7
CASSYPNRGATEAFF	TRBV6-5	NA	TRBJ1-1
CASCGANTGELFF	TRBV27	NA	TRBJ2-2
CASRHLLEQFF	TRBV6-5	once	TRBJ2-1
CAISDLQTFEQYF	TRBV10-3	NA	TRBJ2-7
CASSYSGGAYEQYF	TRBV5-1	NA	TRBJ2-7
CASSAYRGQQFF	TRBV5-1	NA	TRBJ2-1
CASSLGWGGNSNQPQHF	TRBV27	NA	TRBJ1-5
CASSYHFGQARYGYTF	TRBV6-2/TRBV6-3	many	TRBJ1-2
CASREGAGLAYEQYF	TRBV2	NA	TRBJ2-7
CASSPGGGIKETQYF	TRBV5-4	NA	TRBJ2-5
CASSHGQESTDTQYF	TRBV7-9	once	TRBJ2-3
CASSVERVNSPLHF	TRBV9	NA	TRBJ1-6
CASSPNRGRVDGYTF	TRBV18	NA	TRBJ1-2
CASSSRQGAETQYF	TRBV5-4	NA	TRBJ2-5
CASSERGQPQHF	TRBV19	NA	TRBJ1-5
CASSRGGLAGYEQYF	TRBV6-5	NA	TRBJ2-7
CASSEGQGAEAFF	TRBV13	NA	TRBJ1-1
CASSPGGVNQAFF	TRBV7-2	few	TRBJ1-1
CASSVVGGVDSEAFF	TRBV9	NA	TRBJ1-1
CASSSSITGFNYGYTF	TRBV6-6	NA	TRBJ1-2
CATSDRQGADTQYF	TRBV24-1	NA	TRBJ2-3
CASSFRGGDTIYF	TRBV5-1	NA	TRBJ1-3
CASSQGTSGGRITYEQYF	TRBV4-1	NA	TRBJ2-7
CASSLGGQGSLSTDTQYF	TRBV5-1	NA	TRBJ2-3
CASKWSSGANEQFF	TRBV5-6	NA	TRBJ2-1
CASAPGQVNEKLFF	TRBV19	once	TRBJ1-4
CASPGTLYTGELFF	TRBV30	NA	TRBJ2-2
CASRSGDSNQPQHF	TRBV6-5	NA	TRBJ1-5
CASSSRTGENTGELFF	TRBV7-9	NA	TRBJ2-2
CASSYTLRFDTTNNEKLFF	TRBV6-2/TRBV6-3	NA	TRBJ1-4
CASSPGDSTDTQYF	TRBV7-3	NA	TRBJ2-3
CASSKNPGQGDTGELFF	TRBV10-1	NA	TRBJ2-2
CASSPMGQSTEAFF	TRBV7-6	NA	TRBJ1-1
CASSLLDRAFPYGYTF	TRBV18	NA	TRBJ1-2
CASSYSHGLYGYTF	TRBV6-6	NA	TRBJ1-2
CASSAVQTNTEAFF	TRBV2	NA	TRBJ1-1
CATSRAGTGASPLHF	TRBV15	once	TRBJ1-6
CASSLSGGASNEQFF	TRBV7-2	few	TRBJ2-1
CASSRTGDGTEAFF	TRBV7-8	once	TRBJ1-1
CASSSAPGQGVHEQYF	TRBV7-8	NA	TRBJ2-7
CASSAYPPGASSYEQYF	TRBV9	NA	TRBJ2-7
CASSLTGDTEAFF	TRBV7-2	NA	TRBJ1-1
CASREGTGARGTQYF	TRBV6-1	NA	TRBJ2-3
CASSPEGFSYEQYF	TRBV13	NA	TRBJ2-7
CASSHTYEQYF	TRBV7-9	NA	TRBJ2-7
CATSRGANEKLFF	TRBV15	once	TRBJ1-4
CASSQAGTARNTIYF	TRBV5-4	few	TRBJ1-3
CASSFTDSATNEKLFF	TRBV11-3	NA	TRBJ1-4
CASSMTGRGTEAFF	TRBV19	NA	TRBJ1-1
CASSEAAKKLFF	TRBV28	few	TRBJ1-4
CASSLSGDQPQHF	TRBV7-2	NA	TRBJ1-5
CASRPDSEAFF	TRBV2	NA	TRBJ1-1